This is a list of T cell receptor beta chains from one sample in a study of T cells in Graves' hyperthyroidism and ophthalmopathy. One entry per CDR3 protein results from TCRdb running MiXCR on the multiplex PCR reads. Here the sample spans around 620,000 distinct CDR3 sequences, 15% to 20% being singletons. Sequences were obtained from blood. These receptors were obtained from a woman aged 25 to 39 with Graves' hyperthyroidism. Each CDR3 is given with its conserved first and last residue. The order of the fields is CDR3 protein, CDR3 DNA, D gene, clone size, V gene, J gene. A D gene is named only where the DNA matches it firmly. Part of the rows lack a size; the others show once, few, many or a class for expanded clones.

CAWSARDKGVSEQYF	TGTGCCTGGAGCGCCCGGGACAAGGGGGTGTCCGAGCAGTACTTC	.	.	TRBV30	TRBJ2-7
CASSLRVRPYEQYF	TGTGCCAGCAGTTTAAGGGTCCGCCCCTACGAGCAGTACTTC	.	many	TRBV27	TRBJ2-7
CASSPGGGLTHLSYEQYF	TGTGCCAGCAGCCCCGGGGGGGGTTTGACTCACCTCTCCTACGAGCAGTACTTC	TRBD2	few	TRBV11-2	TRBJ2-7
CASSRTNLNNEQFF	TGTGCCAGCAGCCGGACAAACCTCAATAATGAGCAGTTCTTC	.	many	TRBV28	TRBJ2-1
CASRRSASSYEQYF	TGTGCCAGCAGAAGGTCAGCGTCGTCCTACGAGCAGTACTTC	.	many	TRBV6-1	TRBJ2-7
CASSPAGASFGVLGTGELFF	TGTGCCAGCAGCCCCGCAGGGGCTAGCTTCGGTGTATTAGGCACCGGGGAGCTGTTTTTT	.	.	TRBV7-2	TRBJ2-2
CAGSSARTVSFYEQYF	TGTGCCGGCAGTTCTGCGAGGACAGTGAGTTTCTACGAGCAGTACTTC	.	.	TRBV6-5	TRBJ2-7
CATSVTGQVTQCF	TGTGCCACCAGCGTAACAGGGCAAGTGACCCAGTGCTTC	.	.	TRBV15	TRBJ2-5
CASNIARQAAGTEAFF	TGTGCCAGTAACATCGCCAGACAGGCTGCGGGGACTGAAGCTTTCTTT	.	.	TRBV19	TRBJ1-1
CASSFGLSVNSPLHF	TGTGCCAGCAGTTTCGGACTCTCGGTAAATTCACCCCTCCACTTT	.	.	TRBV27	TRBJ1-6
CASSQLDREASYGYTF	TGCGCCAGCAGCCAATTAGACAGGGAAGCCTCATACGGCTACACCTTC	TRBD1	.	TRBV4-1	TRBJ1-2
CASSLRGGPEYEQYF	TGCGCCAGCAGCTTGCGGGGGGGGCCGGAGTACGAGCAGTACTTC	TRBD2	.	TRBV5-1	TRBJ2-7
CASSERSGRARETQYF	TGTGCCAGCAGTGAAAGGAGCGGGAGGGCCCGAGAGACCCAGTACTTC	TRBD2	many	TRBV2	TRBJ2-5
CASSIGGEQYF	TGTGCCAGTAGTATCGGGGGAGAGCAGTACTTC	.	.	TRBV19	TRBJ2-7
CASSWGTDYNEQFF	TGTGCCAGCAGCTGGGGGACAGATTACAATGAGCAGTTCTTC	TRBD1	many	TRBV7-2	TRBJ2-1
CASSLGQVGWNTEAFF	TGCGCCAGCAGCTTAGGACAGGTTGGATGGAACACTGAAGCTTTCTTT	TRBD1	many	TRBV5-1	TRBJ1-1
CASSYGRQGETQYF	TGTGCCAGCAGTTACGGCAGGCAGGGAGAGACCCAGTACTTC	.	.	TRBV6-5	TRBJ2-5
CASSLWGLGEQYF	TGTGCCAGCAGTTTATGGGGGCTGGGGGAGCAGTACTTC	.	many	TRBV28	TRBJ2-7
CAWSVPGERDNSPLHF	TGTGCCTGGAGTGTACCAGGGGAAAGGGATAATTCACCCCTCCACTTT	.	.	TRBV30	TRBJ1-6
CASRRPFLSGANVLTF	TGTGCCAGCAGGAGACCTTTCCTCTCTGGGGCCAACGTCCTGACTTTC	.	.	TRBV2	TRBJ2-6